This T cell receptor beta chain was sequenced during a study of T-cell reconstitution after alpha-beta-depleted transplantation in children. There are many counts of this clonotype. The CDR3 consists of 12 residues. Germline CDR1 reads SEHNR; CDR2 reads FQNEAQ (reference sequence). V was pared by 6 bases and J by 3 bases, with 9 bases between. TCRbeta library preparation incorporated unique molecular identifiers. TCRdb itself ran the PCR reads through MiXCR, one entry per CDR3 protein. The sample holds 700,000 or so distinct CDR3 sequences, approximately 14% seen once. The rearrangement uses TRBV7-9 and TRBJ2-7; D uncertain. This TCR was sampled from a girl aged 2 to 9 with congenital amegakaryocytic thrombocytopenia, due to receive a stem cell transplant. The source material was PBMCs, sampled before TCRalphabeta/CD19-depleted stem cell transplant. CDR3 amino acids: CASSFSDYEQYF. The DNA of the CDR3 is TGTGCCAGCAGTTTCTCGGACTACGAGCAGTACTTC.